This paragraph reports one T cell receptor (beta chain). Lacking the conserved final phenylalanine or tryptophan, this CDR3 likely reflects a read error. The CDR3 spans 15 residues. Germline assignment: CDR1 SGHNT and CDR2 YYREEE (reference sequence). The ends lost 1 base at V and 2 bases at J; junction bases unmatched: 5. The sample comes from a study of shared T cell receptors in the human thymus. Some clones are missing from TCRdb's copy, which holds only in-frame ones; the method was immunoSEQ multiplex PCR. Among about 540,000 clones listed, more than 75% were seen once. Another study also made use of these data, one on human thymus T cells. That work contributes: Corrective cardiac operations yielded the resected thymus tissue. Within thymic and blood repertoires, V and J gene usage appeared to be biased.

The V and J genes are TRBV5-4 and TRBJ2-7, with 8 bases aligning to TRBD1. The TCR comes from a boy younger than two with a congenital heart defect. The source material was thymocytes. CDR3 coding DNA: TGTGCCAGCAGCTTGTATTCGACAGGGGCCTACGAGCAGTACCTC. Its protein product is CASSLYSTGAYEQYL.